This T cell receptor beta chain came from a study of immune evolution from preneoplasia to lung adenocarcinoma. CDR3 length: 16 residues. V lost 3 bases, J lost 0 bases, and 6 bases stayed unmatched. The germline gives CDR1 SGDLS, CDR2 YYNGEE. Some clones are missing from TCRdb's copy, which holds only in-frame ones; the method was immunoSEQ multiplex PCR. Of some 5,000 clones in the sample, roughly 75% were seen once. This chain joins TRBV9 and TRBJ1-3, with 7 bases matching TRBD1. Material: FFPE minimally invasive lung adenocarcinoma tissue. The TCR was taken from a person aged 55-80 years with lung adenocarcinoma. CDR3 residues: CASSGDSRISGNTIYF. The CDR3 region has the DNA TGTGCCAGCAGCGGGGACAGCCGAATCTCTGGAAACACCATATATTTT.